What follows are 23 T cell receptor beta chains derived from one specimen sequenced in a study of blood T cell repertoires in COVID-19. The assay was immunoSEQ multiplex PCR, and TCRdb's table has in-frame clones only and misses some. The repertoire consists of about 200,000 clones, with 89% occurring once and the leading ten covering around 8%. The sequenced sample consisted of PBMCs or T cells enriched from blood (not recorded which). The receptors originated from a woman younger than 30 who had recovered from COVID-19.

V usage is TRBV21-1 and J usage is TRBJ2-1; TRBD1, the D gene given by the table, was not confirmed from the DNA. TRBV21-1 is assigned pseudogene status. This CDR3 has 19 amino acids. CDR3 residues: CASSKVGGSRGRVHNEQFF. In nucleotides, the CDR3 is TGTGCCAGCAGCAAAGTAGGGGGATCCAGGGGGCGGGTGCACAATGAGCAGTTCTTC.

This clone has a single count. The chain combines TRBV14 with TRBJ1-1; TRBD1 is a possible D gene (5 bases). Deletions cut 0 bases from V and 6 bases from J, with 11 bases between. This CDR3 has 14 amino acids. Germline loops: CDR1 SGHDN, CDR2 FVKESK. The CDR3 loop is CASSQDREVAEAFF. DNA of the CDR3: TGTGCCAGCAGCCAAGACAGGGAGGTAGCTGAAGCTTTCTTT.

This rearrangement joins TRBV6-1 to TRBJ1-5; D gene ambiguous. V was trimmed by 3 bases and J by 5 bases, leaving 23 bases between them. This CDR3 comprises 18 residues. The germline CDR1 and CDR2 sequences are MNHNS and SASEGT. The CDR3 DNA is TGTGCCAGCAGTGAGATGCTTAGGACGGGGTATGGGGATCAGCCCCAGCATTTT. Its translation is CASSEMLRTGYGDQPQHF.

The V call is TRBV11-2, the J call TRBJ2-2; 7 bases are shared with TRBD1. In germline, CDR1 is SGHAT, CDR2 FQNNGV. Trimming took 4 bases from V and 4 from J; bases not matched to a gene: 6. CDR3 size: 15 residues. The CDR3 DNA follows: TGTGCCAGCAGCTCGACAGGGTGGGGCACCGGGGAGCTGTTTTTT. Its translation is CASSSTGWGTGELFF. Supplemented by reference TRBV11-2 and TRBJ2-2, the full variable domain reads EAGVAQSPRYKIIEKRQSVAFWCNPISGHATLYWYQQILGQGPKLLIQFQNNGVVDDSQLPKDRFSAERLKGVDSTLKIQPAKLEDSAVYLCASSSTGWGTGELFFGEGSRLTVL.

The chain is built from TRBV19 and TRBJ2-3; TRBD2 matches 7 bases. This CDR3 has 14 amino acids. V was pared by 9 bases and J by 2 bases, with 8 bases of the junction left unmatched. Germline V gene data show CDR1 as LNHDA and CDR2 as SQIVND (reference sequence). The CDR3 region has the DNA TGTGCCAGCACGGGTCGGGGGGACACAGATACGCAGTATTTT. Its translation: CASTGRGDTDTQYF.

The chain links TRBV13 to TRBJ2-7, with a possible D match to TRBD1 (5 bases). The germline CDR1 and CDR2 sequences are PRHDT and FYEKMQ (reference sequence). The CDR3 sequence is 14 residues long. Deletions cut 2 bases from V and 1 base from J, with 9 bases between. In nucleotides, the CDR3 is TGTGCCAGCAGCTTACCCAGGGCGTCCTACGAGCAGTACTTC. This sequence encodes CASSLPRASYEQYF.

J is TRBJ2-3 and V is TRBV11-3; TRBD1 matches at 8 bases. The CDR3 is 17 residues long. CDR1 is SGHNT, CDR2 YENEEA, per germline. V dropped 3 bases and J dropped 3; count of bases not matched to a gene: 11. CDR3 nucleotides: TGTGCCAGCAGCTTGTCCCGGACAGGGAAGGGGACAGATACGCAGTATTTT. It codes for CASSLSRTGKGTDTQYF.

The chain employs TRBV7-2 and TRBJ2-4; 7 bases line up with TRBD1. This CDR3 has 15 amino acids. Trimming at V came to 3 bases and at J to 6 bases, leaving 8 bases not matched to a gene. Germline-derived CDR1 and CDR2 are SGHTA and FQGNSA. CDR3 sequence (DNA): TGTGCCAGCAGCTTCCGGGACAGTTTATCAAACATTCAGTACTTC. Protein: CASSFRDSLSNIQYF.

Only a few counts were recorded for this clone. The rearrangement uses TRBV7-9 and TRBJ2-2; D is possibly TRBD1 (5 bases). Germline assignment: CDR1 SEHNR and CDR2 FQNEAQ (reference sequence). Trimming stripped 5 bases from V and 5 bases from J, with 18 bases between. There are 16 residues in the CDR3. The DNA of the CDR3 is TGTGCCAGCAGCGACCCCTTAAGGGGTAGAACCGGGGAGCTGTTTTTT. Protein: CASSDPLRGRTGELFF.

The CDR3 DNA follows: TGTGCCAGCAGAATAGGACTAGTCGGGGCCGGGGAGCTGTTTTTT. This gives the protein CASRIGLVGAGELFF. The J gene is TRBJ2-2, the V gene TRBV2; 7 bases are a match to TRBD2. V shed 6 bases, J shed 6 bases, and the junction held 10 bases outside the gene matches. Looked up from germline, CDR1 is SNHLY and CDR2 is FYNNEI. The CDR3 runs 15 residues.

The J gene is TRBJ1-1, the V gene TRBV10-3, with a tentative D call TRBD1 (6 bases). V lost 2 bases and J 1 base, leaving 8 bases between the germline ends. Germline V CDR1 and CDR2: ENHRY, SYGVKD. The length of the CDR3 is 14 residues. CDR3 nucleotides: TGTGCCATCAGTGAGATACAGGGGAACACTGAAGCTTTCTTT. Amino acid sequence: CAISEIQGNTEAFF.

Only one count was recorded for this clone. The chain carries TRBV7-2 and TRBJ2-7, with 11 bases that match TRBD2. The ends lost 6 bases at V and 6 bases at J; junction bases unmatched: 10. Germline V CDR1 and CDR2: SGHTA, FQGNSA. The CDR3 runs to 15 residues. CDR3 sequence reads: CASSSLTSGAGEQYF. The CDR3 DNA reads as TGTGCCAGCAGTTCGCTGACTAGCGGGGCTGGCGAGCAGTACTTC.

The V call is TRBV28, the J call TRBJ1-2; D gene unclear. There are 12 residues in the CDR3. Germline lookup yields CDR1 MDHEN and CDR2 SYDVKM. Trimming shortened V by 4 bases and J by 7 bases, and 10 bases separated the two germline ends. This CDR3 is CASSSTSTGYTF. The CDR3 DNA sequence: TGTGCCAGCAGTTCGACAAGTACTGGCTACACCTTC.

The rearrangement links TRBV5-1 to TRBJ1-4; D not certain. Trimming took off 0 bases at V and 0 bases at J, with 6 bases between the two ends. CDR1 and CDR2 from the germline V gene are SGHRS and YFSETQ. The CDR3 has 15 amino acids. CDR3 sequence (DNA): TGCGCCAGCAGCTTGGCCTCCGCAACTAATGAAAAACTGTTTTTT. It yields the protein CASSLASATNEKLFF.

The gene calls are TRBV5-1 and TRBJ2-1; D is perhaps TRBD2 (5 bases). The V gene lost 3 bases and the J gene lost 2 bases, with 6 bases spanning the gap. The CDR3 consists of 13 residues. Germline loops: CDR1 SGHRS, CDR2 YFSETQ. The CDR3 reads CASSSGTYNEQFF. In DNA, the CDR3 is TGCGCCAGCAGCTCCGGGACCTACAATGAGCAGTTCTTC.

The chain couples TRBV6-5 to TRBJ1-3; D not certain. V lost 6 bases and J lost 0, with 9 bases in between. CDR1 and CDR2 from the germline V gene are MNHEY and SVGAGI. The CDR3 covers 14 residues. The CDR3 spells CASRKQSSGNTIYF. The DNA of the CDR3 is TGTGCCAGCAGAAAACAGAGCTCTGGAAACACCATATATTTT.

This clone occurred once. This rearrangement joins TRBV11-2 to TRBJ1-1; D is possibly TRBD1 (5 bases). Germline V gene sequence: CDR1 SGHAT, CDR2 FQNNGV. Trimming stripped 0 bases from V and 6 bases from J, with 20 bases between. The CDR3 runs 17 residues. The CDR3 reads CASSLDGWDGRDPEAFF. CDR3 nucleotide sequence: TGTGCCAGCAGCTTAGATGGTTGGGACGGGAGGGACCCTGAAGCTTTCTTT.

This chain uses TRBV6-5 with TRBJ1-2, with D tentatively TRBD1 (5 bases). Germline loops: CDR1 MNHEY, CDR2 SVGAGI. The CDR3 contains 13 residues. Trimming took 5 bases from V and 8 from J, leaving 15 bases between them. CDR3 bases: TGTGCCAGCAGTCCGCAGGGTGGGGAAGGCTACACCTTC. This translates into CASSPQGGEGYTF.

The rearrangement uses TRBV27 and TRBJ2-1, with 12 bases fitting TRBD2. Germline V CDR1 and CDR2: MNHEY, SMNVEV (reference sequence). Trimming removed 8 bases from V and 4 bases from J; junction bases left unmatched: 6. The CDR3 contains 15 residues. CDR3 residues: CASGPGTSGYNEQFF. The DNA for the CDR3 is TGTGCCAGCGGACCCGGGACTAGCGGGTACAATGAGCAGTTCTTC.

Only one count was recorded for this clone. CDR3 in DNA: TGTGCCAGCAGCACGACAGGGGTAAGATACGAGCAGTACTTC. This sequence encodes CASSTTGVRYEQYF. This chain joins TRBV11-2 and TRBJ2-7; 8 bases agree with TRBD1. CDR1 and CDR2 from the germline V gene are SGHAT and FQNNGV. This CDR3 region has 14 residues. With 5 bases clipped from V and 4 bases from J, the junction kept 7 bases outside the gene matches. The full variable domain, with the rest looked up from reference TRBV11-2 and TRBJ2-7, is EAGVAQSPRYKIIEKRQSVAFWCNPISGHATLYWYQQILGQGPKLLIQFQNNGVVDDSQLPKDRFSAERLKGVDSTLKIQPAKLEDSAVYLCASSTTGVRYEQYFGPGTRLTVT.

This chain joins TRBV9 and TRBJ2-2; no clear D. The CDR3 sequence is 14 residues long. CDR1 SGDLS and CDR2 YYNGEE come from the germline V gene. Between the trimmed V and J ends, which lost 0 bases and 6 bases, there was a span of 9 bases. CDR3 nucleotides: TGTGCCAGCAGCGTAGACGGGTTCGCCGGGGAGCTGTTTTTT. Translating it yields CASSVDGFAGELFF.

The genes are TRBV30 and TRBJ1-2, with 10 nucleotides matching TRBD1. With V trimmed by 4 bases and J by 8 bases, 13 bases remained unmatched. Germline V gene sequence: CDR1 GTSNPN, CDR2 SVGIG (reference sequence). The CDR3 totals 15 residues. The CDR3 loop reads CAWIRDRGGEVGYTF. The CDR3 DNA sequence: TGTGCCTGGATTCGGGACAGGGGAGGTGAGGTCGGCTACACCTTC.

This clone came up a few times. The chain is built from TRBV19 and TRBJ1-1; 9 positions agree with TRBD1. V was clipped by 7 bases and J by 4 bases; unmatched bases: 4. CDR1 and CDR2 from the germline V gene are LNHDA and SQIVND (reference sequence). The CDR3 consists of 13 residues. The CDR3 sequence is CASTLTGGTEAFF. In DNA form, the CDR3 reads TGTGCCAGTACCCTGACAGGGGGCACTGAAGCTTTCTTT.